The source of this TCR beta chain is a study of blood T cell repertoires in COVID-19 (dated by TCRdb to the early 2020s). In the study overall: Samples from collaborators originated in the United States, Italy and Spain and spanned both the acute and convalescent phases of COVID-19. The repertoires were released in a freely available public database intended as a resource for research on the immune response to SARS-CoV-2. The samples were drawn from the first 160 participants of the ongoing ImmuneRACE study and from about 1,200 subjects provided by 6 global collaborators. The material from the prospective study consisted of cDNA or gDNA derived from T cells, B-cell-depleted T cells, or PBMCs. Subjects who had been exposed to COVID-19, were actively infected with it, or had recovered from it provided the deeply sampled blood TCRbeta repertoires that made up the dataset. A de-identified subject ID, COVID-19 status, age in years and sex were almost always included in the sample metadata. Where available, HLA class I and class II types were obtained from metadata supplied by the sample provider rather than from assay-based typing.

Results and caveats for the whole study, not just this receptor: How much clinical and demographic metadata was included differed by source and by participant, and the metadata was provided uncurated.

V is reduced by 5 bases and J by 4 bases, leaving a spacing of 14 bases between them. Per the germline V gene, SGHAT is the CDR1 and FQNNGV is the CDR2. The CDR3 holds 14 amino acids from the cysteine to the phenylalanine. Only CDR3 DNA is held: 42 bases, read in frame from base 1. The immunoSEQ Assay, a bias-controlled multiplex PCR, was used to amplify TCRbeta CDR3 regions from genomic DNA. The original pipeline was this. The number of nucleated cells in each sample was estimated by amplification of reference gene primers within the assay. To quantify the absolute abundance of each unique TCRbeta CDR3 rearrangement, sequence reads were collapsed and filtered. For each sample, productive Simpson clonality was calculated as the square root of Simpson's diversity index over productive rearrangements. Imported from immuneACCESS, the table was reduced by TCRdb to in-frame sequences with V and J called. These copies leave out some clones; in studies compared against another copy, an unresolved V gene accounts for under half, and the cause of the remainder is not known. That table supplies the V and J calls and clone size; D and trimming were determined from the DNA. The sample contains about 30,000 clones, approximately 85% of them found a single time. The ten most abundant clones make up around 9% of the sample.

Concerning this clone: The target of this receptor is not known. No base qualities exist here, and no much larger clone lies one base off it.

Each collaborating institution followed its own protocols to collect whole blood in K2EDTA tubes. For TCRbeta analysis, collaborators shipped samples as frozen whole blood, isolated PBMCs, or DNA extracted from either of those sample types. The chain is assembled from TRBV11-2 and TRBJ1-1, with no D gene named confidently. The sequenced sample consisted of peripheral blood. This receptor was taken from a man aged 80 or over with active COVID-19. This receptor carries the CDR3 CASSPRVIGTEAFF. The DNA sequence is given as TGTGCCAGCAGCCCAAGAGTCATTGGCACTGAAGCTTTCTTT.